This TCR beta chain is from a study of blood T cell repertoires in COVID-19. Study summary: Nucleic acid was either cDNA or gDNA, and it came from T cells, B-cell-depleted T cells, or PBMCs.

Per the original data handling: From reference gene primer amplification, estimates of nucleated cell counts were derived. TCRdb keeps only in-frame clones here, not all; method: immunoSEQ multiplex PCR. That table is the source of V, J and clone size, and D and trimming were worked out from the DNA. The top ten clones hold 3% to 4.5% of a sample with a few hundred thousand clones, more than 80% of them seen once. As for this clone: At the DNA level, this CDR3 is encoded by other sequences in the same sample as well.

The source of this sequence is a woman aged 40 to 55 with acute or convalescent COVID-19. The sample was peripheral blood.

CDR3 in amino acids: CASSSGGGQPQHF. The CDR3 DNA follows: TGTGCCAGCAGTTCAGGGGGAGGCCAGCCCCAGCATTTT. The rearrangement joins TRBV6-5 to TRBJ1-5, with 7 nucleotides matching TRBD1. CDR3 size: 13 residues. The germline gives CDR1 MNHEY, CDR2 SVGAGI. V trimming: 4 bases; J trimming: 7 bases; junction bases outside the gene matches: 4.